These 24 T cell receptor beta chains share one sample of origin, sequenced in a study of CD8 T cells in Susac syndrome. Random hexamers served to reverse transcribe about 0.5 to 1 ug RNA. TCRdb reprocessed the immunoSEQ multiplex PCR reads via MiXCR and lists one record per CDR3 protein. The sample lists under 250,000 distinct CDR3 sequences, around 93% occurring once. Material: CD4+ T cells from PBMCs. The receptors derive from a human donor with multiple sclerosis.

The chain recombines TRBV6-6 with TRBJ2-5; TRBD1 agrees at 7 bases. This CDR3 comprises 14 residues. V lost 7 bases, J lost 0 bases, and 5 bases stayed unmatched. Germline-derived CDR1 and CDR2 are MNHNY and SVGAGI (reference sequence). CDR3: CASILDRNQETQYF. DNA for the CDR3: TGTGCCAGCATCCTGGACAGGAACCAAGAGACCCAGTACTTC.

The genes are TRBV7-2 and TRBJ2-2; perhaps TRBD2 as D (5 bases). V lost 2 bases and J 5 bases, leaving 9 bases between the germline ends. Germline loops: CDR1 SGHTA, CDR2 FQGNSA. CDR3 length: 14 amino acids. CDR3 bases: TGTGCCAGCAGCTTAAGCTTAGCGACCGGGGAGCTGTTTTTT. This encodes CASSLSLATGELFF.

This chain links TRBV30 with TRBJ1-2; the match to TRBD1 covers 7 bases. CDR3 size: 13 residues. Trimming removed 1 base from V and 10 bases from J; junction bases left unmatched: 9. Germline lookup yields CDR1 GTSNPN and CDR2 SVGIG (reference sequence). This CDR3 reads CAWSDPWTGAYTF. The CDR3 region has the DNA TGTGCCTGGAGTGACCCTTGGACAGGCGCCTACACCTTC.

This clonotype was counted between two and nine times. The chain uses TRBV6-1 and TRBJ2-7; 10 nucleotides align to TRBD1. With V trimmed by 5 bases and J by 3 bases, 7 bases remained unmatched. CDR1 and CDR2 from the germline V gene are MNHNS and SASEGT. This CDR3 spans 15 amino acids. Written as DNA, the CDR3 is TGTGCCAGCAGTACCCGGACAGGGGGTCTCTACGAGCAGTACTTC. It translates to CASSTRTGGLYEQYF.

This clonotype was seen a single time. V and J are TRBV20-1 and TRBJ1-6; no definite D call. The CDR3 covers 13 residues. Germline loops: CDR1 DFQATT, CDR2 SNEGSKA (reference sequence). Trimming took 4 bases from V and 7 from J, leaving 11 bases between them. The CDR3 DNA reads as TGCAGTGCTACGGATAGCGGGAATTCACCCCTCCACTTT. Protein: CSATDSGNSPLHF.

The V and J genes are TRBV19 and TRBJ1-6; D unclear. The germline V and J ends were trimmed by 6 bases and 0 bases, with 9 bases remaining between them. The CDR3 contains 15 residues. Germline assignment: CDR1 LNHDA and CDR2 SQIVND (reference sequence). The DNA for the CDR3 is TGTGCCAGTAGCCTAGAGAGCTCCTATAATTCACCCCTCCACTTT. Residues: CASSLESSYNSPLHF.

The CDR3 loop reads CASSLQTGGPGELFF. CDR3 sequence (DNA): TGTGCCAGCAGCCTACAGACAGGGGGCCCCGGGGAGCTGTTTTTT. The chain combines TRBV7-6 with TRBJ2-2; TRBD1 aligns across 10 bases. This CDR3 is 15 amino acids long. The germline V gene has CDR1 SGHVS and CDR2 FNYEAQ. V shed 5 bases, J shed 6 bases, and the junction held 6 bases outside the gene matches.

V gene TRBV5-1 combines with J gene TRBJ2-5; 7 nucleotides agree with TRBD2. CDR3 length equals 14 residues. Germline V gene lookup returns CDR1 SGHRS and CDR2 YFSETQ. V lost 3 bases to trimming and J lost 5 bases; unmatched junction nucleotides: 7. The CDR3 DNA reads TGCGCCAGCAGCTCGGGAGGTTTGAGGGAGACCCAGTACTTC. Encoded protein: CASSSGGLRETQYF.

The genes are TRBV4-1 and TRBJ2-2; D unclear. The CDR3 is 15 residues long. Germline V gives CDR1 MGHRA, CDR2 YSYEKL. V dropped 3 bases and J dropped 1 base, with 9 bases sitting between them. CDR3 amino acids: CASSQWDRNTGELFF. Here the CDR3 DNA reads TGCGCCAGCAGCCAGTGGGATAGGAACACCGGGGAGCTGTTTTTT.

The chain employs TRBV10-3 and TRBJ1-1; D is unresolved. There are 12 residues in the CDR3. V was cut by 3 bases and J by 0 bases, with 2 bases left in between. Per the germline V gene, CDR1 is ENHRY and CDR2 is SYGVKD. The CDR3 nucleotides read TGTGCCATCAGTGACCTGAACACTGAAGCTTTCTTT. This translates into CAISDLNTEAFF.

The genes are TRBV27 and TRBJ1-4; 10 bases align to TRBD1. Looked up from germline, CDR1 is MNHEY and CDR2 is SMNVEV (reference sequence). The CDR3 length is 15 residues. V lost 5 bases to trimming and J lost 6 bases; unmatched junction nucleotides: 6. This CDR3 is CASSATTGGYEKLFF. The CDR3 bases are TGTGCCAGCAGTGCCACGACAGGGGGCTATGAAAAACTGTTTTTT.

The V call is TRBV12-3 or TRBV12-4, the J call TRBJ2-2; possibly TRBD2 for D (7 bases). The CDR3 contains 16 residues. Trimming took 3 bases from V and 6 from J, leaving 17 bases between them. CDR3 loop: CASSFPRGPVAGELFF. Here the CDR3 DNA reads TGTGCCAGCAGTTTCCCGCGGGGGCCGGTGGCCGGGGAGCTGTTTTTT.

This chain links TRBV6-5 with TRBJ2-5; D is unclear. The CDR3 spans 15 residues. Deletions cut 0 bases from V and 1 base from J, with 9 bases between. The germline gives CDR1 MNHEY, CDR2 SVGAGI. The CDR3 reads CASSYSMAVQETQYF. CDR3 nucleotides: TGTGCCAGCAGTTACTCGATGGCGGTCCAAGAGACCCAGTACTTC.

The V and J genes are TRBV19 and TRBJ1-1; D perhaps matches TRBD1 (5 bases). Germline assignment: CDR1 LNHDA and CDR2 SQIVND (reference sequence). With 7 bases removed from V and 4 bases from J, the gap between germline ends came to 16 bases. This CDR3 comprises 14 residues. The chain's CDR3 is CASTVGGVGTEAFF. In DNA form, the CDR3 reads TGTGCCAGTACCGTCGGAGGGGTGGGCACTGAAGCTTTCTTT.

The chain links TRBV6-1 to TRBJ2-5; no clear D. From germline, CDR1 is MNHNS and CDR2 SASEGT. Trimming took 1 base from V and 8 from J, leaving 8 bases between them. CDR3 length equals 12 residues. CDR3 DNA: TGTGCCAGCAGTGAAGTCGGTTACACCCAGTACTTC. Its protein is CASSEVGYTQYF.

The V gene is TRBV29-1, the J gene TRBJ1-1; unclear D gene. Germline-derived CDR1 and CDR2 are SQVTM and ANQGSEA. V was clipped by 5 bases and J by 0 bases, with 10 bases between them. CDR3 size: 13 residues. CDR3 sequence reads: CSVSRRLNTEAFF. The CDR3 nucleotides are TGCAGCGTTTCCCGTCGCTTGAACACTGAAGCTTTCTTT.

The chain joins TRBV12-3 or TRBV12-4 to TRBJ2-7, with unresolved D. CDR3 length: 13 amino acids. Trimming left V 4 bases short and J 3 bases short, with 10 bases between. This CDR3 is CASSSSGSYEQYV. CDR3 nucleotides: TGTGCCAGCAGTTCGTCGGGCAGCTACGAGCAGTACGTC.

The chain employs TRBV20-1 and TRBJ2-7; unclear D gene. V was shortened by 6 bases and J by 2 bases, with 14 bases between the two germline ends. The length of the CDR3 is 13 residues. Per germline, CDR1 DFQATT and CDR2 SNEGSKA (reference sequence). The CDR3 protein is CSAVGMDPYEQYF. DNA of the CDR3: TGCAGTGCCGTAGGTATGGACCCCTACGAGCAGTACTTC.

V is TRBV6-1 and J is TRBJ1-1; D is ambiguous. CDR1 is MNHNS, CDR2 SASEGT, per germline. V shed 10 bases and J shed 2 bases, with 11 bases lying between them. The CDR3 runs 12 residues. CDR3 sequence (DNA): TGTGCCACCACAGACCCAAACACTGAAGCTTTCTTT. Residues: CATTDPNTEAFF.

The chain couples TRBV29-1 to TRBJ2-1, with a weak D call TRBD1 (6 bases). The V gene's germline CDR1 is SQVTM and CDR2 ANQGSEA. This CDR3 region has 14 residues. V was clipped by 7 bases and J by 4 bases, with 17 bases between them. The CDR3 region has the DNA TGCAGCGGGTTTGGGGGCCCCAAATACAATGAGCAGTTCTTC. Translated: CSGFGGPKYNEQFF.

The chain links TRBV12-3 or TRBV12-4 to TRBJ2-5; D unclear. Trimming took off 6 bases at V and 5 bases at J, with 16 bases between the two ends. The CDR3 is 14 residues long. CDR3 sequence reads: CASSQRRLFETQYF. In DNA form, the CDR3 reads TGTGCCAGCAGCCAGCGCCGGCTTTTCGAGACCCAGTACTTC.

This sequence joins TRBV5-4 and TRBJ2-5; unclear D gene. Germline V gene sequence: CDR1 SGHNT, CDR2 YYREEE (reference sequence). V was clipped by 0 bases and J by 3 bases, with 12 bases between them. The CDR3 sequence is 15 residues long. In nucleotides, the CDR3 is TGTGCCAGCAGCTTGGTTGGCAGGAGAAAAGAGACCCAGTACTTC. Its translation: CASSLVGRRKETQYF.

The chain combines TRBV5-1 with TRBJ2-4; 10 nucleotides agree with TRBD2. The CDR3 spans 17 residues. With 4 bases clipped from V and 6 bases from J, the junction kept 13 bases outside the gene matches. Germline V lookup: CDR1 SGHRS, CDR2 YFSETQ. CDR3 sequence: CASSPLAGDGLGNIQYF. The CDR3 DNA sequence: TGCGCCAGCAGCCCCCTAGCGGGAGACGGTCTCGGAAACATTCAGTACTTC.

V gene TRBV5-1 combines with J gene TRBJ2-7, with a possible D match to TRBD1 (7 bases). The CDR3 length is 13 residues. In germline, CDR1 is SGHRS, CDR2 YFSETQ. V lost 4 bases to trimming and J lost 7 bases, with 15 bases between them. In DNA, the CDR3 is TGCGCCAGCAGCACGCCGACAGGGAGGGAGCAGTACTTC. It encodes CASSTPTGREQYF.